The present T cell receptor (beta chain) was sequenced within a study of technical replicates of blood from several donors. Here immunoSEQ multiplex PCR was the method, and the copy in TCRdb shows in-frame clones only, minus some. The profile covers roughly 72,000 clones, with 85% to 95% appearing a single time and around 0.38% taken by the ten largest. The CDR3 is 17 residues long. Losses at the gene ends were 3 bases for V and 2 bases for J; bases not matched to a gene: 12. Germline lookup yields CDR1 MNHEY and CDR2 SMNVEV (reference sequence). The sequenced sample was T cells isolated from PBMCs. This chain uses TRBV27 with TRBJ2-7; 8 positions match TRBD2. The sequence was collected from a human donor in good health. The CDR3 spells CASSFRAGGIGPYEQYF. DNA of the CDR3: TGTGCCAGCAGTTTTCGGGCGGGAGGAATAGGACCCTACGAGCAGTACTTC.